A single sample is the source of the 3 T cell receptor beta chains below, sequenced in a study of cytomegalovirus exposure and HLA in healthy donors. The PCR made use of 60 Vbeta and 13 Jbeta primers. The repertoire was sequenced with immunoSEQ multiplex PCR; TCRdb's copy has only in-frame clones and lacks some. This sample carries about 160,000 clones, around 84% of them seen once, and the ten largest clones take 1%. The material sequenced was PBMCs. Every receptor here comes from a boy aged 2 to 10 in good health and CMV-seronegative.

The V call is TRBV28, the J call TRBJ2-5, with TRBD1 as a possible D gene (5 bases). Germline V CDR1 and CDR2: MDHEN, SYDVKM. The ends were cut back, 3 bases at V and 6 bases at J, with 17 bases in the middle. This CDR3 is built from 15 residues. CDR3 sequence (DNA): TGTGCCAGCAGTTTTGCATTCAGGGATAGAAAGACCCAGTACTTC. This gives the protein CASSFAFRDRKTQYF.

This chain uses TRBV6-1 with TRBJ1-2; D is uncertain. The V gene's germline CDR1 is MNHNS and CDR2 SASEGT. V lost 7 bases and J lost 8, with 11 bases in between. The CDR3 has 11 residues. CDR3 nucleotide sequence: TGTGCCAGCATCGGACTCAAGGGCTACACCTTC. The encoded protein is CASIGLKGYTF.

The rearrangement joins TRBV19 to TRBJ1-1; D is unresolved. The ends were cut back, 2 bases at V and 0 bases at J, with 13 bases in the middle. The germline CDR1 and CDR2 sequences are LNHDA and SQIVND (reference sequence). The CDR3 sequence is 16 residues long. The CDR3 nucleotides are TGTGCCAGTAGTATAATGCGATCGGGGTTGAACACTGAAGCTTTCTTT. Translation: CASSIMRSGLNTEAFF.